This T cell receptor (beta chain) stems from a study of blood T cell repertoires in COVID-19. Using immunoSEQ multiplex PCR, the repertoire was profiled, and TCRdb retains in-frame clones only, with some absent. Of about 230,000 clones listed, around 85% were seen once; the top ten hold about 5.1%. CDR3 size: 14 residues. The germline gives CDR1 MNHNY, CDR2 SVGAGI (reference sequence). V was pared by 7 bases and J by 7 bases, with 11 bases of the junction left unmatched. J is TRBJ1-1 and V is TRBV6-6; 8 bases map to TRBD1. Source material: peripheral blood. The origin of this receptor is a man in his fifties with COVID-19, enrolled during active disease. The DNA for the CDR3 is TGTGCCAGCATTGTAGGACAGGGCAGATTTGAAGCTTTCTTT. Translation: CASIVGQGRFEAFF.